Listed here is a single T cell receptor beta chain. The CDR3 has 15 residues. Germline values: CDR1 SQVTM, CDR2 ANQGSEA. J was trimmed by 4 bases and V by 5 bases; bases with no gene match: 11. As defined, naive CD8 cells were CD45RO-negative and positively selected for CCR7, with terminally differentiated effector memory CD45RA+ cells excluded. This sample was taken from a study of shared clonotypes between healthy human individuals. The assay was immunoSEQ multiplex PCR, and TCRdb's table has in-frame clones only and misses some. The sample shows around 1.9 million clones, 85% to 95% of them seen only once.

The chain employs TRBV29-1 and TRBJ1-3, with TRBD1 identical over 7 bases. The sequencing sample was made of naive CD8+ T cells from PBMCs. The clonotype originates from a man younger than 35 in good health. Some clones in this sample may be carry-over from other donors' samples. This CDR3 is CSVRAGGSFGNTIYF. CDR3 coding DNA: TGCAGCGTTCGCGCAGGGGGGTCGTTCGGAAACACCATATATTTT.